These T cell receptor beta chains were read from a single sample in a study of cytomegalovirus exposure and HLA in healthy donors. Profiled with immunoSEQ multiplex PCR; TCRdb holds only in-frame clones, not every one. The sample carries 180,000 or so clones, around 86% recorded once. Sequences were obtained from PBMCs. These receptors originate from a woman between 45 and 60 years old in good health and CMV-seropositive. The CDR3 runs from the conserved cysteine through the conserved F or W. The order of the fields is J gene, D gene, CDR3 length, V gene, clone size, CDR3 DNA, CDR3 protein. A D gene is named only where the DNA matches it firmly. Rows may omit the clone size; those that give it use once, few, many or a size class.

J: TRBJ1-1
D: TRBD1
length: 18
V: TRBV4-3
size: .
DNA: TGCGCCAGCAGCCAAGATTCCAGGGGGAAAATTGGGGAGACTGAAGCTTTCTTT
CDR3: CASSQDSRGKIGETEAFF

J: TRBJ1-1
D: TRBD1
length: 15
V: TRBV28
size: few
DNA: TGTGCCAGCAGTTTATGGACAGGGCCTAACACTGAAGCTTTCTTT
CDR3: CASSLWTGPNTEAFF

J: TRBJ1-2
D: .
length: 13
V: TRBV2
size: .
DNA: TGTGCCAGCAGTGACAGGAGGTACTATGGCTACACCTTC
CDR3: CASSDRRYYGYTF

J: TRBJ2-1
D: TRBD2
length: 18
V: TRBV28
size: .
DNA: TGTGCCAGCAGTTTCCGCTTACTTAGGACTAGCGTAGACAATGAGCAGTTCTTC
CDR3: CASSFRLLRTSVDNEQFF

J: TRBJ1-3
D: TRBD1
length: 16
V: TRBV10-3
size: .
DNA: TGTGCCATCAGTGGGGGACAGCTGAGCTCTGGAAACACCATATATTTT
CDR3: CAISGGQLSSGNTIYF

J: TRBJ1-1
D: .
length: 13
V: TRBV18
size: .
DNA: TGTGCCAGCTCACCAGTCCGGGTCACTGAAGCTTTCTTT
CDR3: CASSPVRVTEAFF

J: TRBJ1-5
D: TRBD1
length: 15
V: TRBV6-1
size: .
DNA: TGTGCCAGCAGTGTCAACAGGGGCCTTAATCAGCCCCAGCATTTT
CDR3: CASSVNRGLNQPQHF

J: TRBJ1-1
D: TRBD1
length: 12
V: TRBV7-2
size: .
DNA: TGTGCCAGCAGCTTAGTGGACAGGAAAGCTTTCTTT
CDR3: CASSLVDRKAFF

J: TRBJ1-1
D: .
length: 13
V: TRBV7-8
size: once
DNA: TGTGCCAGCAGCTTATACCGGGACACTGAAGCTTTCTTT
CDR3: CASSLYRDTEAFF

J: TRBJ1-3
D: .
length: 15
V: TRBV6-5
size: .
DNA: TGTGCCAGCAGTTACTCCCAGGGTTCTGGAAACACCATATATTTT
CDR3: CASSYSQGSGNTIYF

J: TRBJ1-1
D: .
length: 13
V: TRBV9
size: .
DNA: TGTGCCAGCAGCGTAGCATTGGGAGGTGAAGCTTTCTTT
CDR3: CASSVALGGEAFF

J: TRBJ2-7
D: .
length: 10
V: TRBV28
size: .
DNA: TGTGCCAGCAGCCGTACGGAGCAGCACTTC
CDR3: CASSRTEQHF

J: TRBJ2-2
D: .
length: 14
V: TRBV4-1
size: .
DNA: TGCGCCAGCAGCGGGGGGGCGCATACCGGGGAGCTGTTTTTT
CDR3: CASSGGAHTGELFF

J: TRBJ2-1
D: .
length: 15
V: TRBV6-4
size: .
DNA: TGTGCCAGCAGCTACGGGGCGGGGGCGAACAATGAGCAGTTCTTC
CDR3: CASSYGAGANNEQFF

J: TRBJ2-7
D: .
length: 14
V: TRBV5-1
size: .
DNA: TGCGCCAGCAGCTTTCAGGGTCCTACCTACGAGCAGTACTTC
CDR3: CASSFQGPTYEQYF

J: TRBJ2-3
D: TRBD2
length: 16
V: TRBV14
size: .
DNA: TGTGCCAGCAGCCAGCCCGGGACTAGCGGACGAGATACGCAGTATTTT
CDR3: CASSQPGTSGRDTQYF

J: TRBJ2-7
D: TRBD2
length: 14
V: TRBV27
size: .
DNA: TGTGCCAGCAGCCGGGGACTATCGGGGAACGAGCAGTACTTC
CDR3: CASSRGLSGNEQYF

J: TRBJ2-6
D: .
length: 17
V: TRBV15
size: .
DNA: TGTGCCACCAGCAGAGCAGCGGGTAGCGCTGGGGCCAACGTCCTGACTTTC
CDR3: CATSRAAGSAGANVLTF

J: TRBJ2-7
D: TRBD1
length: 15
V: TRBV13
size: .
DNA: TGTGCCAGCAGCACCGGGACAGGGGGTTCCTACGAGCAGTACTTC
CDR3: CASSTGTGGSYEQYF

J: TRBJ2-5
D: .
length: 14
V: TRBV11-2
size: .
DNA: TGTGCCAGCAGCTTAGCGAGGTACCAAGAGACCCAGTACTTC
CDR3: CASSLARYQETQYF

J: TRBJ1-5
D: .
length: 13
V: TRBV4-1
size: .
DNA: TGCGCCAGCAGCCAAGTATTACTTCAGCCCCAGCATTTT
CDR3: CASSQVLLQPQHF

J: TRBJ1-5
D: .
length: 14
V: TRBV11-2
size: .
DNA: TGTGCCAGCAGCGAAAGGGGGAGCAATCAGCCCCAGCATTTT
CDR3: CASSERGSNQPQHF

J: TRBJ1-2
D: TRBD1
length: 17
V: TRBV5-4
size: .
DNA: TGTGCCAGCAGCTTGCCTCAACGACAGGGAAAAGTGGGCGGCTACACCTTC
CDR3: CASSLPQRQGKVGGYTF

J: TRBJ1-6
D: TRBD1
length: 17
V: TRBV4-3
size: .
DNA: TGCGCCAGCAGCCAAGATTTGGGGACAGGGGCAAATTCACCCCTCCACTTT
CDR3: CASSQDLGTGANSPLHF

J: TRBJ2-3
D: TRBD2
length: 17
V: TRBV5-1
size: once
DNA: TGCGCCAGCAGCTTTGACGGGGGGGGCTACGGTGGAGATACGCAGTATTTT
CDR3: CASSFDGGGYGGDTQYF

J: TRBJ2-1
D: TRBD1
length: 15
V: TRBV11-3
size: .
DNA: TGTGCCAGCAGCAAGGGGGGACAGGGGATCTCTGAGCAGTTCTTC
CDR3: CASSKGGQGISEQFF

J: TRBJ2-5
D: .
length: 15
V: TRBV7-9
size: .
DNA: TGTGCCAGCAGCTTAGGCGGACACCCACAAGAGACCCAGTACTTC
CDR3: CASSLGGHPQETQYF

J: TRBJ2-7
D: .
length: 13
V: TRBV15
size: .
DNA: TGTGCCACCAGCAGACAGACCCCCGGGGAGCAGTACTTC
CDR3: CATSRQTPGEQYF

J: TRBJ1-2
D: .
length: 14
V: TRBV6-1
size: .
DNA: TGTGCCAGCAGTGGGACACCGACTAACTATGGCTACACCTTC
CDR3: CASSGTPTNYGYTF

J: TRBJ1-4
D: TRBD1
length: 16
V: TRBV5-1
size: .
DNA: TGCGCCAGCAGCTTGGGACAGGGAGGCACTAATGAAAAACTGTTTTTT
CDR3: CASSLGQGGTNEKLFF

J: TRBJ1-3
D: TRBD1
length: 13
V: TRBV6-5
size: .
DNA: TGTGCCAGCAGTCCCGGGACAGTAACCACCATATATTTT
CDR3: CASSPGTVTTIYF

J: TRBJ2-2
D: .
length: 15
V: TRBV19
size: .
DNA: TGTGCCAGTAGTATTTTAGGACAAACTACCGGGGAGCTGTTTTTT
CDR3: CASSILGQTTGELFF

J: TRBJ1-1
D: .
length: 14
V: TRBV10-1
size: .
DNA: TGCGCCAGCAGTGCGCTCTTGGGAGGCACTGAAGCTTTCTTT
CDR3: CASSALLGGTEAFF

J: TRBJ1-1
D: TRBD1
length: 15
V: TRBV5-1
size: .
DNA: TGCGCCAGCAGCCCGAGGGGACAGCCGAACACTGAAGCTTTCTTT
CDR3: CASSPRGQPNTEAFF

J: TRBJ1-1
D: TRBD1
length: 12
V: TRBV10-3
size: .
DNA: TGTGCCATCAGTTCCGGGACAGGGGGGGCTTTCTTT
CDR3: CAISSGTGGAFF

J: TRBJ2-2
D: .
length: 16
V: TRBV11-3
size: .
DNA: TGTGCCAGCAGCTTGTCCGGACGGAGGCACACCGGGGAGCTGTTTTTT
CDR3: CASSLSGRRHTGELFF

J: TRBJ2-5
D: TRBD2
length: 14
V: TRBV5-1
size: once
DNA: TGCGCCAGCAGCACCGGACTAGCGGCGGGGACCCAGTACTTC
CDR3: CASSTGLAAGTQYF

J: TRBJ1-1
D: .
length: 13
V: TRBV5-8
size: few
DNA: TGTGCCAGCAGCCCCCCTCCTAACACTGAAGCTTTCTTT
CDR3: CASSPPPNTEAFF

J: TRBJ1-4
D: TRBD1
length: 15
V: TRBV10-2
size: .
DNA: TGCGCCAGCAGTGAGTCTAGGGGGACAGCCGAAAAACTGTTTTTT
CDR3: CASSESRGTAEKLFF

J: TRBJ2-3
D: TRBD2
length: 15
V: TRBV28
size: .
DNA: TGTGCCAGCAGCCGGGGACTAGCGCATACAGATACGCAGTATTTT
CDR3: CASSRGLAHTDTQYF

J: TRBJ1-1
D: .
length: 13
V: TRBV18
size: once
DNA: TGTGCCAGCTCACCGGGGGCGGACACTGAAGCTTTCTTT
CDR3: CASSPGADTEAFF

J: TRBJ1-4
D: .
length: 16
V: TRBV7-2
size: .
DNA: TGTGCCAGCAGCTTATCTTTCTCAGTCATTAATGAAAAACTGTTTTTT
CDR3: CASSLSFSVINEKLFF

J: TRBJ2-2
D: TRBD1
length: 14
V: TRBV7-9
size: .
DNA: TGTGCCAGCAGAAGTGGGACAGTCACCGGGGAGCTGTTTTTT
CDR3: CASRSGTVTGELFF

J: TRBJ2-7
D: .
length: 13
V: TRBV28
size: .
DNA: TGTGCCAGCAGTTTAGGGGGCCCCCACGAGCAGTACTTC
CDR3: CASSLGGPHEQYF

J: TRBJ1-5
D: .
length: 15
V: TRBV2
size: .
DNA: TGTGCCAGCACCACAGGGCAGACCGGCAATCAGCCCCAGCATTTT
CDR3: CASTTGQTGNQPQHF

J: TRBJ2-4
D: .
length: 16
V: TRBV5-1
size: .
DNA: TGCGCCAGCAGATCAAAGGGAGATTACGACAAAAACATTCAGTACTTC
CDR3: CASRSKGDYDKNIQYF

J: TRBJ2-5
D: .
length: 15
V: TRBV9
size: .
DNA: TGTGCCAGCAGCGTAGGGGCCAAGGAGGGGGAGACCCAGTACTTC
CDR3: CASSVGAKEGETQYF

J: TRBJ2-1
D: .
length: 13
V: TRBV4-3
size: .
DNA: TGCGCCAGCAGCCGCGAGGGGGGGGATGAGCAGTTCTTC
CDR3: CASSREGGDEQFF

J: TRBJ2-7
D: .
length: 14
V: TRBV1
size: few
DNA: TGCACCAGCAGCCAAGAATCAGGGGGCTACGAGCAGTACTTC
CDR3: CTSSQESGGYEQYF

J: TRBJ2-3
D: .
length: 14
V: TRBV6-1
size: few
DNA: TGTGCCAGCACCCCGGGACTTATCACAGATACGCAGTATTTT
CDR3: CASTPGLITDTQYF

J: TRBJ2-1
D: TRBD2
length: 16
V: TRBV5-6
size: .
DNA: TGTGCCAGCAGCTTGGTCGGCACTAGCGGGGGCAATGAGCAGTTCTTC
CDR3: CASSLVGTSGGNEQFF

J: TRBJ1-1
D: .
length: 14
V: TRBV7-9
size: .
DNA: TGTGCCATTCGACAGGACTTCATGAACACTGAAGCTTTCTTT
CDR3: CAIRQDFMNTEAFF

J: TRBJ1-2
D: TRBD1
length: 13
V: TRBV10-3
size: .
DNA: TGTGCCATCAGTTCGGGACAGTCGTATGGCTACACCTTC
CDR3: CAISSGQSYGYTF

J: TRBJ1-5
D: TRBD1
length: 14
V: TRBV9
size: few
DNA: TGTGCCAGCAGCGCCACAGGGGGCAATCAGCCCCAGCATTTT
CDR3: CASSATGGNQPQHF

J: TRBJ2-1
D: TRBD2
length: 16
V: TRBV5-1
size: .
DNA: TGCGCCAGCAGCCGGCTTCTAGCGGCGCCCTACAATGAGCAGTTCTTC
CDR3: CASSRLLAAPYNEQFF